Each of the 28 T cell receptor beta chains below was sequenced from the same sample in a study of T cell changes during pregnancy in multiple sclerosis. Data came from immunoSEQ multiplex PCR; TCRdb stores just in-frame clones and leaves some out. Of 80,000 or so clones listed, under 95% are singletons. The sample was peripheral blood, taken before pregnancy. The receptors derive from a female donor with multiple sclerosis, enrolled in a pregnancy study.

V and J are TRBV6-5 and TRBJ2-6; weak D call: TRBD2 (5 bases). Germline-derived CDR1 and CDR2 are MNHEY and SVGAGI. Between the trimmed V and J ends, which lost 4 bases and 0 bases, there was a span of 7 bases. The CDR3 runs to 15 residues. CDR3 DNA: TGTGCCAGCAGTTTCGGACTCTCTGGGGCCAACGTCCTGACTTTC. Amino acid sequence: CASSFGLSGANVLTF.

J is TRBJ2-5 and V is TRBV6-5, with TRBD2 matching 12 bases. V was pared by 6 bases and J by 2 bases, with 1 base of the junction left unmatched. Germline values: CDR1 MNHEY, CDR2 SVGAGI. The CDR3 consists of 14 residues. The CDR3 sequence is CASRGTSGQETQYF. CDR3 DNA sequence: TGTGCCAGCAGGGGGACTAGCGGGCAAGAGACCCAGTACTTC.

CDR3 DNA sequence: TGTGCCAGCCGACAGGGATTAAGCAATCAGCCCCAGCATTTT. Amino acid sequence: CASRQGLSNQPQHF. The chain combines TRBV28 with TRBJ1-5; 7 bases match TRBD1. V gave up 8 bases and J gave up 1 base; unmatched junction bases: 5. Germline V gene lookup returns CDR1 MDHEN and CDR2 SYDVKM. The CDR3 length is 14 residues.

The CDR3 coding sequence is TGCGCCAGCAGCCCAGACGCCACAGGGGGTACGGCTTTCTTT. Its translation: CASSPDATGGTAFF. The V call is TRBV4-1, the J call TRBJ1-1; the match to TRBD1 covers 8 bases. This CDR3 region has 14 residues. V shed 4 bases, J shed 11 bases, and the junction held 12 bases outside the gene matches. Germline V gene sequence: CDR1 MGHRA, CDR2 YSYEKL.

The chain combines TRBV5-4 with TRBJ1-5; perhaps TRBD1 as D (6 bases). V was pared by 0 bases and J by 7 bases, with 8 bases between. The germline V gene encodes CDR1 SGHNT and CDR2 YYREEE (reference sequence). The CDR3 covers 13 residues. The CDR3, as DNA: TGTGCCAGCAGCTTGGCGGGACAACAGCCCCAGCATTTT. This codes for CASSLAGQQPQHF.

This clone has just a few counts. Here the CDR3 DNA reads TGTGCCAGCAGCTTAGGCGGGAGTGAGCAGTTCTTC. It yields the protein CASSLGGSEQFF. The chain employs TRBV11-3 and TRBJ2-1, with TRBD2 matching 7 bases. The CDR3 runs to 12 residues. Germline-derived CDR1 and CDR2 are SGHNT and YENEEA. Trimming removed 1 base from V and 9 bases from J; junction bases left unmatched: 0. Based on the CDR3 plus reference TRBV11-3 and TRBJ2-1, the full variable domain is EAGVVQSPRYKIIEKKQPVAFWCNPISGHNTLYWYLQNLGQGPELLIRYENEEAVDDSQLPKDRFSAERLKGVDSTLKIQPAELGDSAVYLCASSLGGSEQFFGPGTRLTVL.

The rearrangement uses TRBV5-4 and TRBJ2-5; 9 bases map to TRBD1. The CDR3 is 17 residues long. V gave up 0 bases and J gave up 11 bases; unmatched junction bases: 17. Germline V gene sequence: CDR1 SGHNT, CDR2 YYREEE (reference sequence). For the CDR3, the DNA is TGTGCCAGCAGCTTGGCCTCGGTGGGGACAGGGAAACTCCCTCAGTACTTC. Protein: CASSLASVGTGKLPQYF.

This chain uses TRBV7-2 with TRBJ2-2, with TRBD2 identical over 9 bases. V trimming: 4 bases; J trimming: 3 bases; junction bases outside the gene matches: 15. The CDR3 runs to 19 residues. From germline, CDR1 is SGHTA and CDR2 FQGNSA. The CDR3 DNA sequence: TGTGCCAGCAGCTCCGACCGGGCTAGCGGGGTATATGACACCGGGGAGCTGTTTTTT. It yields the protein CASSSDRASGVYDTGELFF.

The sample holds one count of this clone. The gene calls are TRBV6-1 and TRBJ2-7; D call uncertain. Trimming cost V 2 bases and J 6 bases, with 20 bases left between them. Per germline, CDR1 MNHNS and CDR2 SASEGT. The CDR3 has 16 residues. The chain's CDR3 is CASSESVLPRRGEQYF. CDR3 nucleotides: TGTGCCAGCAGTGAATCCGTCCTACCCCGACGCGGCGAGCAGTACTTC.

This clone was counted between two and nine times. V usage is TRBV7-2 and J usage is TRBJ2-7; D gene unclear. The CDR3 consists of 11 residues. Germline CDR1 is SGHTA and CDR2 is FQGNSA. V lost 8 bases, J lost 2 bases, and 7 bases lay in between. CDR3 protein: CASSYAYEQYF. The CDR3 nucleotides are TGTGCCAGCTCCTATGCCTACGAGCAGTACTTC. Full variable domain (remainder filled in from reference TRBV7-2 and TRBJ2-7): GAGVSQSPSNKVTEKGKDVELRCDPISGHTALYWYRQSLGQGLEFLIYFQGNSAPDKSGLPSDRFSAERTGGSVSTLTIQRTQQEDSAVYLCASSYAYEQYFGPGTRLTVT.

The J gene is TRBJ2-7, the V gene TRBV28; D is possibly TRBD2 (6 bases). Germline V gives CDR1 MDHEN, CDR2 SYDVKM. The length of the CDR3 is 14 residues. V was pared by 6 bases and J by 2 bases, with 14 bases between. The chain's CDR3 is CASSSVERAYEQYF. CDR3 bases: TGTGCCAGCAGCTCCGTTGAGCGGGCCTACGAGCAGTACTTC.

V and J are TRBV6-5 and TRBJ2-5; 10 positions match TRBD1. Losses at the gene ends were 0 bases for V and 5 bases for J; bases not matched to a gene: 3. This CDR3 comprises 15 residues. Germline lookup yields CDR1 MNHEY and CDR2 SVGAGI. In DNA, the CDR3 is TGTGCCAGCAGTTACTCGACAGGGGGCGCGGAGACCCAGTACTTC. Residues: CASSYSTGGAETQYF.

The chain links TRBV5-1 to TRBJ1-2; D may be TRBD1 (6 bases). Germline CDR1 and CDR2: SGHRS and YFSETQ. The CDR3 is made up of 13 amino acids. Trimming pared 4 bases from V and 4 bases from J, leaving 11 bases between. Here the CDR3 reads CASSVDSTYGYTF. The CDR3 region has the DNA TGCGCCAGCAGCGTGGACAGTACCTATGGCTACACCTTC.

Here the CDR3 DNA reads TGTGCCAGCAGTTTGAACAGTGTTCGTCCCCAGCATTTT. Its translation is CASSLNSVRPQHF. This sequence joins TRBV27 and TRBJ1-5; D gene ambiguous. V was cut by 3 bases and J by 10 bases, with 13 bases left in between. CDR1 is MNHEY, CDR2 SMNVEV, per germline (reference sequence). The CDR3 has 13 amino acids.

This clone was seen many times. The chain joins TRBV2 to TRBJ1-1, with no clear D. Per germline, CDR1 SNHLY and CDR2 FYNNEI. CDR3 length: 14 residues. V was shortened by 6 bases and J by 1 base, with 12 bases between the two germline ends. The CDR3 DNA sequence: TGTGCCAGCAGACAACGAGGAAAGAACACTGAAGCTTTCTTT. It is translated as CASRQRGKNTEAFF.

This chain links TRBV28 with TRBJ2-7; 9 positions match TRBD1. Germline assignment: CDR1 MDHEN and CDR2 SYDVKM. V shed 6 bases and J 5 bases; nucleotides not matched to a gene: 8. CDR3 length equals 14 residues. In DNA, the CDR3 is TGTGCCAGCAGACCGGGACAGGGTATCAACGAGCAGTACTTC. It encodes CASRPGQGINEQYF.

V and J are TRBV5-1 and TRBJ2-3; unclear D gene. Germline V CDR1 and CDR2: SGHRS, YFSETQ. The CDR3 totals 16 residues. V lost 0 bases and J lost 6, with 17 bases in between. CDR3 nucleotide sequence: TGCGCCAGCAGCTTGGGGCCCTCTAGTGCCGGGGATACGCAGTATTTT. Translating it yields CASSLGPSSAGDTQYF.

The chain has TRBV6-1 and TRBJ1-1; TRBD1 is a possible D gene (5 bases). CDR3 length equals 14 residues. Looked up from germline, CDR1 is MNHNS and CDR2 is SASEGT. The V end lost 8 bases, the J end lost 10 bases, and 23 bases lay between the germline ends. CDR3 sequence reads: CASHPSGQGRVAFF. CDR3 DNA sequence: TGTGCCAGCCATCCTTCAGGCCAGGGTAGGGTAGCTTTCTTT.

The chain couples TRBV19 to TRBJ2-7; 10 positions agree with TRBD1. V dropped 5 bases and J dropped 3; count of bases not matched to a gene: 4. Germline V CDR1 and CDR2: LNHDA, SQIVND (reference sequence). The CDR3 sequence is 14 residues long. The CDR3 region is CASSLGTGVYEQYF. The DNA for the CDR3 is TGTGCCAGTAGTTTGGGGACAGGGGTCTACGAGCAGTACTTC.

The chain recombines TRBV28 with TRBJ2-4; D remains ambiguous. The germline V gene encodes CDR1 MDHEN and CDR2 SYDVKM. The CDR3 extends over 12 amino acids. The ends were cut back, 6 bases at V and 13 bases at J, with 16 bases in the middle. The CDR3 region is CASRSLGNRQYF. DNA of the CDR3: TGTGCCAGCAGGTCCCTTGGCAACCGACAGTACTTC.

This chain links TRBV5-8 with TRBJ1-2; the D gene is possibly TRBD1 (5 bases). The CDR3 length is 13 residues. Deletions cut 4 bases from V and 4 bases from J, with 11 bases between. Germline V gene lookup returns CDR1 SGHTS and CDR2 YDEGEE. CDR3 loop: CASSTETAYGYTF. The CDR3 DNA sequence: TGTGCCAGCAGCACTGAGACAGCCTATGGCTACACCTTC. Full variable domain (rest looked up from reference TRBV5-8 and TRBJ1-2): EAGVTQSPTHLIKTRGQQATLRCSPISGHTSVYWYQQALGLGLQFLLWYDEGEERNRGNFPPRFSGRQFPNYSSELNVNALELEDSALYLCASSTETAYGYTFGSGTRLTVV.

The V gene is TRBV5-1, the J gene TRBJ2-2; TRBD2 agrees at 10 bases. Trimming removed 0 bases from V and 8 bases from J; junction bases left unmatched: 4. Germline values: CDR1 SGHRS, CDR2 YFSETQ. The CDR3 runs 15 residues. The CDR3 DNA is TGCGCCAGCAGCTTGGGTCTAGCGGGAGCGGGGGAGCTGTTTTTT. Encoded protein: CASSLGLAGAGELFF.

This chain's CDR3 is CASSQLYEQFF. CDR3 coding DNA: TGCGCCAGCAGCCAATTATATGAGCAGTTCTTC. This chain connects TRBV4-1 to TRBJ2-1; D call uncertain. With 2 bases removed from V and 8 bases from J, the gap between germline ends came to 4 bases. Germline CDR1 is MGHRA and CDR2 is YSYEKL. This CDR3 has 11 amino acids.

This rearrangement joins TRBV25-1 to TRBJ2-7; 11 positions match TRBD2. CDR1 and CDR2 (germline): MGHDK, SYGVNS. The V and J ends lost 5 bases and 5 bases, in that order; junction bases with no gene match: 8. The CDR3 extends over 15 amino acids. The CDR3 region has the DNA TGTGCCAGCAGTCCCCTTACTAGCGGGAGTGACGAGCAGTACTTC. Encoded protein: CASSPLTSGSDEQYF.

This chain connects TRBV9 to TRBJ2-1, with D unclear. The CDR3 extends over 13 amino acids. CDR1 and CDR2 from the germline V gene are SGDLS and YYNGEE. With 7 bases removed from V and 4 bases from J, the gap between germline ends came to 12 bases. CDR3 amino acids: CASGSPPYNEQFF. The DNA for the CDR3 is TGTGCCAGCGGCTCACCGCCTTACAATGAGCAGTTCTTC. Supplemented by reference TRBV9 and TRBJ2-1, the full variable domain reads DSGVTQTPKHLITATGQRVTLRCSPRSGDLSVYWYQQSLDQGLQFLIQYYNGEERAKGNILERFSAQQFPDLHSELNLSSLELGDSALYFCASGSPPYNEQFFGPGTRLTVL.

The chain is built from TRBV15 and TRBJ2-7; D gene ambiguous. Between the trimmed V and J ends, which lost 0 bases and 2 bases, there was a span of 8 bases. This CDR3 is 14 amino acids long. Germline lookup yields CDR1 LNHNV and CDR2 YYDKDF (reference sequence). The CDR3 spells CATSRDSRTYEQYF. The CDR3 DNA sequence: TGTGCCACCAGCAGAGACAGTCGTACCTACGAGCAGTACTTC.

This clone was seen a few times. The V gene is TRBV7-6, the J gene TRBJ2-5, with D maybe TRBD2 (5 bases). There are 14 residues in the CDR3. Germline CDR1 SGHVS, CDR2 FNYEAQ. Trimming took off 7 bases at V and 4 bases at J, with 16 bases between the two ends. CDR3 residues: CASTKTPRGETQYF. CDR3 nucleotides: TGTGCCAGCACCAAAACTCCTCGGGGAGAGACCCAGTACTTC.

The chain is built from TRBV27 and TRBJ2-3; 7 bases are a match to TRBD1. The CDR3 is 13 amino acids. Germline assignment: CDR1 MNHEY and CDR2 SMNVEV (reference sequence). CDR3 nucleotides: TGTGCAACCCACAGGGGATCATTGGATACGCAGTATTTT. Translation gives CATHRGSLDTQYF.